The 16 T cell receptor beta chains below were found in one sample sequenced in a study of T cells in Graves' hyperthyroidism and ophthalmopathy. The source material, RNA transcripts, was used to amplify TCR beta CDR3 regions. With the HTBI primer set, the TCR CDR3 went through a first round of RT-PCR. TCRdb passed the multiplex PCR reads through MiXCR, listing each CDR3 protein once. The sample carries 250,000 to 350,000 distinct CDR3 sequences, roughly 20% recorded once. The sequenced material came from blood. The source is a man aged 25-40 years with Graves' ophthalmopathy.

The chain is built from TRBV28 and TRBJ1-4, with D unresolved. CDR3 length: 14 amino acids. The V and J ends lost 4 bases and 0 bases respectively, with 6 bases between them. CDR1 MDHEN and CDR2 SYDVKM come from the germline V gene. The CDR3 sequence is CASSSAATNEKLFF. The CDR3 nucleotides are TGTGCCAGCAGTTCCGCTGCAACTAATGAAAAACTGTTTTTT. The variable domain in full, completed from reference TRBV28 and TRBJ1-4, reads DVKVTQSSRYLVKRTGEKVFLECVQDMDHENMFWYRQDPGLGLRLIYFSYDVKMKEKGDIPEGYSVSREKKERFSLILESASTNQTSMYLCASSSAATNEKLFFGSGTQLSVL.

This rearrangement joins TRBV3-1 to TRBJ2-7, with 12 bases matching TRBD2. V was clipped by 7 bases and J by 2 bases; unmatched bases: 6. CDR3 length equals 15 residues. Germline V gene sequence: CDR1 LGHDT, CDR2 YNNKEL (reference sequence). The CDR3 sequence: CASTTLAGGPYEQYF. The CDR3 DNA follows: TGTGCCAGCACCACCCTAGCGGGAGGGCCCTACGAGCAGTACTTC.

This clonotype was counted ten times or more. The rearrangement uses TRBV12-3 or TRBV12-4 and TRBJ2-1; D not certain. Deletions cut 0 bases from V and 6 bases from J, with 3 bases between. This CDR3 is built from 12 residues. CDR3 region: CASSLAVNEQFF. The CDR3 coding sequence is TGTGCCAGCAGTTTAGCAGTCAATGAGCAGTTCTTC.

This clonotype was counted at least ten times. The genes are TRBV28 and TRBJ1-2; no reliable D call. V was cut by 5 bases and J by 4 bases, with 14 bases left in between. This CDR3 is 14 amino acids long. Germline V gene sequence: CDR1 MDHEN, CDR2 SYDVKM. The CDR3 protein is CASSPPFIAYGYTF. The CDR3 DNA sequence: TGTGCCAGCAGTCCCCCGTTCATTGCCTATGGCTACACCTTC.

The rearrangement joins TRBV6-1 to TRBJ2-7; unclear D gene. The V gene lost 6 bases and the J gene lost 1 base, with 16 bases spanning the gap. Germline assignment: CDR1 MNHNS and CDR2 SASEGT. CDR3 length equals 15 residues. In DNA form, the CDR3 reads TGTGCCAGCAGGAAAGGGCCGACTCTTTCCTACGAGCAGTACTTC. Its protein product is CASRKGPTLSYEQYF.

The rearrangement links TRBV6-4 to TRBJ2-6; 8 bases fit TRBD1. CDR3 length: 15 amino acids. Germline-derived CDR1 and CDR2 are MRHNA and SNTAGT. The V segment lost 2 bases and the J segment 3 bases; nucleotides outside the gene matches: 0. The CDR3 region has the DNA TGTGCCAGCAGTGACGGACAGGGTGGGGCCAACGTCCTGACTTTC. Translated, it gives CASSDGQGGANVLTF.

This clonotype was detected a few times. CDR3 sequence reads: CASSDGSPLHF. In DNA form, the CDR3 reads TGTGCCAGCAGTGACGGTTCACCCCTCCACTTT. This sequence joins TRBV3-1 and TRBJ1-6; D is unresolved. Between the trimmed V and J ends, which lost 6 bases and 9 bases, there was a span of 6 bases. CDR1 LGHDT and CDR2 YNNKEL come from the germline V gene (reference sequence). The CDR3 runs 11 residues.

This clonotype was seen repeatedly, ten times or more. J is TRBJ1-1 and V is TRBV5-1, with 8 bases aligning to TRBD1. The CDR3 runs 15 residues. Per the germline V gene, CDR1 is SGHRS and CDR2 is YFSETQ. The V segment lost 4 bases and the J segment 1 base; nucleotides outside the gene matches: 6. This CDR3 reads CASSRTGTQNTEAFF. As DNA, the CDR3 is TGCGCCAGCAGCCGGACAGGGACCCAGAACACTGAAGCTTTCTTT.

The rearrangement joins TRBV12-3 or TRBV12-4 to TRBJ1-5, with D maybe TRBD1 (6 bases). V lost 3 bases, J lost 2 bases, and 11 bases lay in between. CDR3 length: 15 amino acids. The CDR3 reads CASSFRGHGNQPQHF. CDR3 DNA: TGTGCCAGCAGTTTCAGGGGACACGGCAATCAGCCCCAGCATTTT.

The chain uses TRBV19 and TRBJ1-1; unclear D gene. CDR3 length equals 13 residues. Germline loops: CDR1 LNHDA, CDR2 SQIVND (reference sequence). V lost 7 bases, J lost 5 bases, and 14 bases lay in between. CDR3 loop: CASKGGTRTEAFF. The CDR3 coding sequence is TGTGCCAGTAAAGGAGGCACGAGGACTGAAGCTTTCTTT.

The chain carries TRBV19 and TRBJ2-7; the match to TRBD2 covers 9 bases. CDR3 length: 15 amino acids. Germline V CDR1 and CDR2: LNHDA, SQIVND (reference sequence). V shed 1 base, J shed 1 base, and the junction held 2 bases outside the gene matches. CDR3 in amino acids: CASSIVGLASYEQYF. CDR3 DNA: TGTGCCAGTAGTATAGTTGGACTAGCGTCCTACGAGCAGTACTTC.

The chain uses TRBV20-1 and TRBJ2-1; 9 bases agree with TRBD2. Germline CDR1 DFQATT, CDR2 SNEGSKA (reference sequence). The CDR3 totals 15 residues. Germline trimming cut 1 base from V and 4 bases from J; bases unmatched to any gene: 5. Written as DNA, the CDR3 is TGCAGTGCTAGAGGGGGTAGCGGGAGTTACAATGAGCAGTTCTTC. This sequence encodes CSARGGSGSYNEQFF.

This clonotype was seen ten or more times. This rearrangement joins TRBV9 to TRBJ2-7; no firm D call. Germline loops: CDR1 SGDLS, CDR2 YYNGEE. V lost 10 bases to trimming and J lost 2 bases, with 16 bases between them. CDR3 size: 13 residues. The CDR3 DNA follows: TGTGCCTCCTCCTTCGCCCCAACCTACGAGCAGTACTTC. Translating it yields CASSFAPTYEQYF. The whole variable domain, filled in from reference TRBV9 and TRBJ2-7, reads DSGVTQTPKHLITATGQRVTLRCSPRSGDLSVYWYQQSLDQGLQFLIQYYNGEERAKGNILERFSAQQFPDLHSELNLSSLELGDSALYFCASSFAPTYEQYFGPGTRLTVT.

This clonotype came up a few times. The chain uses TRBV20-1 and TRBJ2-5, with TRBD2 identical over 15 bases. Germline CDR1 DFQATT, CDR2 SNEGSKA (reference sequence). The CDR3 is made up of 15 amino acids. V was pared by 0 bases and J by 6 bases, with 2 bases of the junction left unmatched. The CDR3, as DNA: TGCAGTGCTAGAGAAGGGACTAGCGGGAGGAAGACCCAGTACTTC. Its protein is CSAREGTSGRKTQYF.

This clonotype showed up many times. This chain uses TRBV18 with TRBJ1-1; 7 bases line up with TRBD1. Germline V gene data show CDR1 as KGHSH and CDR2 as LQKENI. This CDR3 comprises 14 residues. V lost 5 bases to trimming and J lost 8 bases; unmatched junction nucleotides: 11. CDR3 in DNA: TGTGCCAGCTCAAACGGACAGGCCCAACGGGAAGCTTTCTTT. Its protein product is CASSNGQAQREAFF.

V is TRBV29-1 and J is TRBJ2-3; no definite D call. The V gene lost 1 base and the J gene lost 4 bases, with 6 bases spanning the gap. There are 12 residues in the CDR3. Looked up from germline, CDR1 is SQVTM and CDR2 is ANQGSEA. CDR3 bases: TGCAGCGTTGAAGGACTGGCAGATACGCAGTATTTT. Its protein product is CSVEGLADTQYF.